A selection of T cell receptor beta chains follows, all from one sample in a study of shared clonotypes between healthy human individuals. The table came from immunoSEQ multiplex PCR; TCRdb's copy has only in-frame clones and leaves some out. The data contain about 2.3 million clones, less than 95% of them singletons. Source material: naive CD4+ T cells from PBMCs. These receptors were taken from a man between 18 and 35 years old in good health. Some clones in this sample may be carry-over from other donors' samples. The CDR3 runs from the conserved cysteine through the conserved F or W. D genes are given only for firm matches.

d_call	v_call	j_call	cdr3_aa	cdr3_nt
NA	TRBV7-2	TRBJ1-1	CASSLDPRVNTEAFF	TGTGCCAGCAGCTTAGATCCCAGGGTGAACACTGAAGCTTTCTTT
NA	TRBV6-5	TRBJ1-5	CASSRGRSNQPQHF	TGTGCCAGCTCACGGGGAAGGAGCAATCAGCCCCAGCATTTT
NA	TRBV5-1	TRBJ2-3	CASSFSRVSTDTQYF	TGCGCCAGCAGCTTTTCGAGAGTATCCACAGATACGCAGTATTTT
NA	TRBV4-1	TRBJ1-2	CASSQTDSYGYTF	TGCGCCAGCAGCCAAACCGACAGCTATGGCTACACCTTC
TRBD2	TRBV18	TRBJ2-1	CASSLQLAANEQFF	TGTGCCAGCTCACTACAACTAGCGGCCAATGAGCAGTTCTTC
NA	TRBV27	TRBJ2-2	CASSLQKDTGELFF	TGTGCCAGCAGTTTGCAGAAGGACACCGGGGAGCTGTTTTTT
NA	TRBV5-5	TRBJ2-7	CASSRDYEQYF	TGTGCCAGCTCCAGAGATTACGAGCAGTACTTC
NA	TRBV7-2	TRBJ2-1	CASSLVGGSYNEQFF	TGTGCCAGCAGCCTTGTAGGGGGCTCCTACAATGAGCAGTTCTTC
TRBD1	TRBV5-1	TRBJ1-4	CASSLGRGQANEKLFF	TGCGCCAGCAGCTTGGGGAGGGGGCAGGCTAATGAAAAACTGTTTTTT
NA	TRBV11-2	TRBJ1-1	CASSLYGKGDTEAFF	TGTGCCAGCAGCTTATACGGGAAAGGGGACACTGAAGCTTTCTTT